This TCR beta chain came from a study of T-cell reconstitution after alpha-beta-depleted transplantation in children. The ends were cut back, 4 bases at V and 3 bases at J, with 9 bases in the middle. The CDR3 contains 13 residues. Germline-derived CDR1 and CDR2 are DFQATT and SNEGSKA (reference sequence). General study points: Reports say that about two months after transplant, the alpha-beta T cells came out of several hundred graft clones that had expanded. Fresh T-cell production supplied most of the T-cell counts and diversity seen one year after transplant.

Molecular barcoding with unique molecular identifiers was used for the TCRbeta library. TCRdb recomputed calls from the PCR reads with MiXCR, one row per CDR3 protein. Among some 300,000 distinct CDR3 sequences, 10% were seen once, and the ten largest hold roughly 7.1%. A word on this clonotype: The antigen is unknown.

This chain uses TRBV20-1 with TRBJ1-4; possibly TRBD1 for D (5 bases). This specimen was PBMCs, taken before TCRalphabeta/CD19-depleted stem cell transplant. The receptor was derived from a boy under two years old with acute myeloid leukemia, due to receive a stem cell transplant. The CDR3 region is CSAKQAPNEKLFF. The CDR3 DNA sequence: TGCAGTGCTAAACAGGCGCCTAATGAAAAACTGTTTTTT.